Following are 27 T cell receptor beta chains from one sample sequenced in a study of blood T cell repertoires in COVID-19 (dated by TCRdb to 2020 to 2022). The receptor library was made with the immunoSEQ multiplex PCR assay. Held by TCRdb, this immuneACCESS table contains in-frame sequences only and omits some clones. Under half of the omission traces to an unresolved V gene where checked; the cause of the rest is unknown. Recorded for this sample are around 50,000 clones; over 90% of them occurred a single time. More than 0.8% of the sample is in the top ten clones. What was sequenced was peripheral blood. Source of these receptors: a man in his sixties with COVID-19, enrolled during active disease.

The rearrangement uses TRBV5-6 and TRBJ2-1; 7 bases map to TRBD2. V dropped 3 bases and J dropped 4; count of bases not matched to a gene: 4. Germline V gene lookup returns CDR1 SGHDT and CDR2 YYEEEE. This CDR3 region has 14 residues. CDR3 sequence: CASSSGSGYNEQFF. Here the CDR3 DNA reads TGTGCCAGCAGCTCGGGTAGCGGGTACAATGAGCAGTTCTTC. The full variable domain, completed using reference TRBV5-6 and TRBJ2-1, is DAGVTQSPTHLIKTRGQQVTLRCSPKSGHDTVSWYQQALGQGPQFIFQYYEEEERQRGNFPDRFSGHQFPNYSSELNVNALLLGDSALYLCASSSGSGYNEQFFGPGTRLTVL.

V is TRBV6-5 and J is TRBJ2-1; tentatively, D is TRBD2 (5 bases). The V and J ends lost 11 bases and 5 bases respectively, with 19 bases between them. The CDR3 extends over 14 amino acids. CDR1 MNHEY and CDR2 SVGAGI come from the germline V gene. The CDR3 sequence is CASRGFGSNNEQFF. DNA of the CDR3: TGTGCCTCTCGAGGGTTCGGGTCGAACAATGAGCAGTTCTTC.

The chain employs TRBV7-8 and TRBJ2-1; TRBD2 agrees at 11 bases. This CDR3 has 15 amino acids. Trimming at V came to 4 bases and at J to 3 bases, leaving 2 bases not matched to a gene. In germline, CDR1 is SGHVS, CDR2 FQNEAQ. CDR3 nucleotides: TGTGCCAGCAGCTCCGGGACTAGCGGCTACAATGAGCAGTTCTTC. It encodes CASSSGTSGYNEQFF.

V is TRBV5-1 and J is TRBJ1-2; TRBD1 matches at 12 bases. Germline values: CDR1 SGHRS, CDR2 YFSETQ. J gave up 4 bases and V 0 bases, and 4 bases lay outside the gene matches. CDR3 size: 16 residues. The CDR3 region is CASSLVGQGATYGYTF. CDR3 DNA sequence: TGCGCCAGCAGCTTGGTGGGACAGGGGGCTACCTATGGCTACACCTTC. Using reference TRBV5-1 and TRBJ1-2 for the parts outside the CDR3, the full variable domain is KAGVTQTPRYLIKTRGQQVTLSCSPISGHRSVSWYQQTPGQGLQFLFEYFSETQRNKGNFPGRFSGRQFSNSRSEMNVSTLELGDSALYLCASSLVGQGATYGYTFGSGTRLTVV.

This clone was recorded only once. This chain connects TRBV11-2 to TRBJ2-1; 9 nucleotides agree with TRBD2. From germline, CDR1 is SGHAT and CDR2 FQNNGV. This CDR3 is 16 amino acids long. Trimming at V came to 5 bases and at J to 4 bases, leaving 9 bases not matched to a gene. CDR3 loop: CASSPRGLANYNEQFF. CDR3 bases: TGTGCCAGCAGCCCCCGGGGACTAGCTAATTACAATGAGCAGTTCTTC.

The rearrangement uses TRBV3-1 (or the pseudogene TRBV3-2) and TRBJ1-6; TRBD1 might be the D (5 bases). Germline V gene data show CDR1 as LGHDT and CDR2 as YNNKEL (reference sequence). Trimming removed 1 base from V and 9 bases from J, with 13 bases in between. This CDR3 has 15 residues. CDR3 coding DNA: TGTGCCAGCAGCCAAGTGGCAGGGTCTGTTTCACCCCTCCACTTT. Protein: CASSQVAGSVSPLHF.

The rearrangement links TRBV30 to TRBJ1-1; D unresolved. The ends were cut back, 1 base at V and 0 bases at J, with 6 bases in the middle. The CDR3 covers 13 residues. Germline assignment: CDR1 GTSNPN and CDR2 SVGIG (reference sequence). The CDR3 coding sequence is TGTGCCTGGAGTGGACAAATGAACACTGAAGCTTTCTTT. This sequence encodes CAWSGQMNTEAFF.

The gene calls are TRBV27 and TRBJ1-1, with 7 positions matching TRBD1. V shed 6 bases and J 2 bases; nucleotides not matched to a gene: 15. Germline-derived CDR1 and CDR2 are MNHEY and SMNVEV (reference sequence). The CDR3 totals 17 residues. CDR3 bases: TGTGCCAGCAGCTGGGCGACAGGGCAGGGTACTAACACTGAAGCTTTCTTT. This gives the protein CASSWATGQGTNTEAFF.

The chain joins TRBV7-8 to TRBJ1-5; perhaps TRBD1 as D (6 bases). V dropped 1 base and J dropped 3 bases, with 19 bases sitting between them. This CDR3 has 18 residues. The germline CDR1 and CDR2 sequences are SGHVS and FQNEAQ. CDR3 coding DNA: TGTGCCAGCAGCTTAGGGACCGGGTCGGGACACATCAATCAGCCCCAGCATTTT. Translated, it gives CASSLGTGSGHINQPQHF. Full variable domain (outside the CDR3, taken from reference TRBV7-8 and TRBJ1-5): GAGVSQSPRYKVAKRGQDVALRCDPISGHVSLFWYQQALGQGPEFLTYFQNEAQLDKSGLPSDRFFAERPEGSVSTLKIQRTQQEDSAVYLCASSLGTGSGHINQPQHFGDGTRLSIL.

The V call is TRBV5-1, the J call TRBJ2-1; the match to TRBD1 covers 8 bases. Germline V lookup: CDR1 SGHRS, CDR2 YFSETQ. After removal of 4 bases from V and 3 bases from J, the junction contained 6 bases not matched to a gene. The CDR3 totals 15 residues. This CDR3 is CASSPGQGRYNEQFF. DNA for the CDR3: TGCGCCAGCAGCCCTGGACAGGGCCGCTACAATGAGCAGTTCTTC. The full variable domain, its missing parts supplied by reference TRBV5-1 and TRBJ2-1, is KAGVTQTPRYLIKTRGQQVTLSCSPISGHRSVSWYQQTPGQGLQFLFEYFSETQRNKGNFPGRFSGRQFSNSRSEMNVSTLELGDSALYLCASSPGQGRYNEQFFGPGTRLTVL.

The chain recombines TRBV28 with TRBJ1-2, with 8 bases fitting TRBD1. V lost 2 bases and J lost 4; bases outside the gene matches: 3. The CDR3 is 14 residues long. CDR1 and CDR2 from the germline V gene are MDHEN and SYDVKM. The CDR3 sequence is CASSLQGAIYGYTF. Written as DNA, the CDR3 is TGTGCCAGCAGTTTACAGGGGGCAATCTATGGCTACACCTTC.

The chain is built from TRBV11-3 and TRBJ2-1, with 7 bases lining up with TRBD1. V shed 4 bases and J 5 bases; nucleotides not matched to a gene: 8. From germline, CDR1 is SGHNT and CDR2 YENEEA. The CDR3 has 15 residues. CDR3 sequence (DNA): TGTGCCAGCAGCTCGAGAGAAACAGGGGACAATGAGCAGTTCTTC. This sequence encodes CASSSRETGDNEQFF.

The chain carries TRBV3-1 (or the pseudogene TRBV3-2) and TRBJ2-7; 14 positions agree with TRBD2. After removal of 6 bases from V and 3 bases from J, the junction contained 7 bases not matched to a gene. The CDR3 covers 16 residues. Germline CDR1 and CDR2: LGHDT and YNNKEL (reference sequence). In DNA, the CDR3 is TGTGCCAGCAGTCGGGGGACTAGCGGGAGTATCTACGAGCAGTACTTC. This encodes CASSRGTSGSIYEQYF.

The chain joins TRBV9 to TRBJ2-6, with 7 nucleotides matching TRBD1. The length of the CDR3 is 19 residues. V lost 4 bases, J lost 7 bases, and 20 bases stayed unmatched. Germline V gene sequence: CDR1 SGDLS, CDR2 YYNGEE. The CDR3 sequence is CASSPVYVRGYRSANVLTF. The CDR3 DNA sequence: TGTGCCAGCAGCCCCGTTTACGTCAGGGGGTATAGGTCTGCCAACGTCCTGACTTTC.

The V and J genes are TRBV7-8 and TRBJ2-1; the match to TRBD2 covers 10 bases. Germline CDR1 reads SGHVS; CDR2 reads FQNEAQ. V lost 1 base to trimming and J lost 6 bases; unmatched junction nucleotides: 6. CDR3 length: 16 residues. CDR3 nucleotide sequence: TGTGCCAGCAGCTTAGGCTCTAGCGGGGGATCCAATGAGCAGTTCTTC. Protein sequence: CASSLGSSGGSNEQFF.

This clone was seen once. One end of the junction fails to match germline, which may point to a read error. J is TRBJ1-3 and V is TRBV7-7, with 9 bases lining up with TRBD1. The V gene's germline CDR1 is SSHAT and CDR2 FNYEAQ (reference sequence). The CDR3 runs to 15 residues. CDR3 coding DNA: TGTGCTAGCAGCTTGGGGACAGGGTCTGGAAACACCATATATTTT. Encoded protein: CASSLGTGSGNTIYF.

This clone was counted a few times. The chain is built from TRBV2 and TRBJ1-2, with 9 positions matching TRBD1. The CDR3 extends over 13 amino acids. With 7 bases clipped from V and 8 bases from J, the junction kept 8 bases outside the gene matches. Germline CDR1 SNHLY, CDR2 FYNNEI. The CDR3 region is CASTLKQGAGYTF. The CDR3 bases are TGTGCCAGCACCCTGAAACAGGGGGCAGGCTACACCTTC.

The rearrangement uses TRBV28 and TRBJ1-1; D might be TRBD1 (5 bases). The CDR3 contains 15 residues. The V end lost 3 bases, the J end lost 0 bases, and 11 bases lay between the germline ends. Germline assignment: CDR1 MDHEN and CDR2 SYDVKM. The CDR3 bases are TGTGCCAGCAGTTTTGAGGGACTGGTGAACACTGAAGCTTTCTTT. Protein sequence: CASSFEGLVNTEAFF.

CDR3 in amino acids: CASSSSRTGGGEKLFF. CDR3 DNA: TGTGCCAGCAGTAGTAGCCGGACAGGGGGCGGAGAAAAACTGTTTTTT. The chain carries TRBV25-1 and TRBJ1-4; 11 nucleotides match TRBD1. The CDR3 covers 16 residues. V shed 5 bases and J 8 bases; nucleotides not matched to a gene: 10. Per germline, CDR1 MGHDK and CDR2 SYGVNS.

The rearrangement uses TRBV11-3 and TRBJ1-1; D call uncertain. Germline V CDR1 and CDR2: SGHNT, YENEEA. With 5 bases removed from V and 1 base from J, the gap between germline ends came to 20 bases. The CDR3 covers 17 residues. The CDR3 region is CASSPGGSGHRNTEAFF. The CDR3 DNA is TGTGCCAGCAGCCCCGGAGGCTCAGGCCATAGGAACACTGAAGCTTTCTTT.

The chain is built from TRBV27 and TRBJ2-2; D perhaps matches TRBD1 (6 bases). This CDR3 region has 17 residues. The germline gives CDR1 MNHEY, CDR2 SMNVEV (reference sequence). The V gene lost 4 bases and the J gene lost 5 bases, with 20 bases spanning the gap. DNA for the CDR3: TGTGCCAGCAGTTCGCCTCCTGAGGGGGATCCTACCGGGGAGCTGTTTTTT. This translates into CASSSPPEGDPTGELFF.

The chain uses TRBV27 and TRBJ1-1; TRBD1 aligns across 9 bases. The CDR3 runs 13 residues. CDR1 and CDR2 from the germline V gene are MNHEY and SMNVEV (reference sequence). The ends lost 2 bases at V and 11 bases at J; junction bases unmatched: 6. CDR3 protein: CASSLTSGTGAFF. The CDR3 coding sequence is TGTGCCAGCAGTTTAACCTCCGGGACAGGGGCTTTCTTT.

The V call is TRBV25-1, the J call TRBJ1-2; D possibly corresponds to TRBD1 (5 bases). Germline-derived CDR1 and CDR2 are MGHDK and SYGVNS. The CDR3 runs 15 residues. Trimming stripped 0 bases from V and 0 bases from J, with 8 bases between. The CDR3 DNA reads TGTGCCAGCAGTGAATATCGGACAACTAACTATGGCTACACCTTC. This encodes CASSEYRTTNYGYTF.

The rearrangement joins TRBV10-2 to TRBJ2-3, with a weak D call TRBD1 (5 bases). This CDR3 spans 14 amino acids. Germline values: CDR1 WSHSY, CDR2 SAAADI. V was cut by 7 bases and J by 0 bases, with 11 bases left in between. CDR3 DNA sequence: TGCGCCAGCAAGCAGGGTCGCAGCACAGATACGCAGTATTTT. Its translation: CASKQGRSTDTQYF.

The chain joins TRBV10-1 to TRBJ2-1, with 8 nucleotides matching TRBD2. The V and J ends lost 6 bases and 3 bases, in that order; junction bases with no gene match: 19. Germline V gives CDR1 WNHNN, CDR2 SYGVQD (reference sequence). CDR3 size: 19 residues. The CDR3 sequence is CASRRVLRLAGPYYNEQFF. The CDR3 nucleotides are TGCGCCAGCAGACGGGTTCTTCGGCTAGCGGGTCCCTACTACAATGAGCAGTTCTTC.

The chain combines TRBV11-1 with TRBJ1-1; 8 nucleotides line up with TRBD1. CDR3 length: 15 amino acids. Trimming at V came to 5 bases and at J to 2 bases, leaving 7 bases not matched to a gene. The germline gives CDR1 SGHAT, CDR2 FQDESV (reference sequence). CDR3: CASSVGTGLNTEAFF. CDR3 coding DNA: TGTGCCAGCAGCGTCGGGACAGGCCTAAACACTGAAGCTTTCTTT.

The chain links TRBV15 to TRBJ2-1, with D possibly being TRBD2 (5 bases). The CDR3 sequence is 15 residues long. Germline-derived CDR1 and CDR2 are LNHNV and YYDKDF (reference sequence). V shed 0 bases and J shed 0 bases, with 6 bases lying between them. CDR3: CATSREAGSYNEQFF. CDR3 nucleotides: TGTGCCACCAGCAGAGAGGCGGGCTCCTACAATGAGCAGTTCTTC.